These 9 T cell receptor beta chains were all obtained from the same sample, sequenced in a study of radiotherapy plus CTLA-4 blockade in lung cancer. Profiled with immunoSEQ multiplex PCR; TCRdb holds only in-frame clones, not every one. The table includes 80,000 to 95,000 clones, around 83% detected once. The input for sequencing was peripheral blood, taken from a patient treated with radiotherapy plus ipilimumab. Receptors were obtained from a human donor with non-small cell lung cancer who had stable disease on radiotherapy plus ipilimumab.

This clone was counted once. This chain links TRBV15 with TRBJ2-1, with 8 bases identical to TRBD2. Trimming took 0 bases from V and 6 from J; bases not matched to a gene: 13. The CDR3 sequence is 18 residues long. CDR1 LNHNV and CDR2 YYDKDF come from the germline V gene (reference sequence). CDR3 nucleotides: TGTGCCACCAGCAGAGAGGATTACGGGGGGGCCTCTTCCAATGAGCAGTTCTTC. It is translated as CATSREDYGGASSNEQFF.

The CDR3 nucleotides read TGTGCCAGCAGTTTATATAGGACCGGGGATGAAAAACTGTTTTTT. Protein sequence: CASSLYRTGDEKLFF. The chain links TRBV27 to TRBJ1-4; D gene unclear. Between the trimmed V and J ends, which lost 1 base and 6 bases, there was a span of 12 bases. The CDR3 runs 15 residues. Germline V CDR1 and CDR2: MNHEY, SMNVEV (reference sequence).

This clone was recorded once. The V call is TRBV9, the J call TRBJ2-5, with 8 positions matching TRBD1. The length of the CDR3 is 13 residues. CDR1 is SGDLS, CDR2 YYNGEE, per germline. The J segment lost 4 bases and the V segment lost 4 bases, leaving 3 bases of the junction unmatched. This CDR3 reads CASSFGQGETQYF. As DNA, the CDR3 is TGTGCCAGCAGCTTCGGACAGGGAGAGACCCAGTACTTC.

The CDR3 nucleotides read TGTGCCAGCACCCGAAGCGGGGGAAGAGATACGCAGTATTTT. This encodes CASTRSGGRDTQYF. The rearrangement uses TRBV6-5 and TRBJ2-3; 8 positions match TRBD2. This CDR3 comprises 14 residues. Germline lookup yields CDR1 MNHEY and CDR2 SVGAGI. V lost 7 bases to trimming and J lost 5 bases; unmatched junction nucleotides: 8.

V and J are TRBV27 and TRBJ2-7; 9 nucleotides agree with TRBD1. Losses at the gene ends were 3 bases for V and 0 bases for J; bases not matched to a gene: 3. This CDR3 spans 15 amino acids. Germline assignment: CDR1 MNHEY and CDR2 SMNVEV (reference sequence). The CDR3 is CASSFWDRASYEQYF. The CDR3 coding sequence is TGTGCCAGCAGTTTCTGGGACAGGGCCTCCTACGAGCAGTACTTC.

This sequence joins TRBV5-1 and TRBJ2-3; possible D gene TRBD1, 6 bases. The germline CDR1 and CDR2 sequences are SGHRS and YFSETQ. Deletions cut 1 base from V and 3 bases from J, with 12 bases between. The CDR3 extends over 15 amino acids. For the CDR3, the DNA is TGCGCCAGCAGCTTGACAGGGCGAGGGACAGATACGCAGTATTTT. Its protein is CASSLTGRGTDTQYF.

The CDR3 loop reads CASTFRAGGRDTQYF. The CDR3 DNA follows: TGTGCCAGTACCTTTAGGGCGGGGGGCCGAGATACGCAGTATTTT. The V gene is TRBV19, the J gene TRBJ2-3; 8 bases agree with TRBD2. Germline CDR1 is LNHDA and CDR2 is SQIVND (reference sequence). With 7 bases clipped from V and 5 bases from J, the junction kept 11 bases outside the gene matches. The CDR3 covers 15 residues.

This clone occurred once. V usage is TRBV6-1 and J usage is TRBJ2-3; possible D gene TRBD2, 5 bases. This CDR3 is 16 amino acids long. Germline loops: CDR1 MNHNS, CDR2 SASEGT. Trimming left V 4 bases short and J 6 bases short, with 20 bases between. The CDR3 is CASSGTDSPAVDTQYF. The CDR3 DNA reads as TGTGCCAGCAGTGGGACGGACTCCCCCGCAGTGGATACGCAGTATTTT.

CDR3 in DNA: TGCGCCAGCAGCTTGGTAAAAATAGGGCGAGCCATGAACACTGAAGCTTTCTTT. It is translated as CASSLVKIGRAMNTEAFF. The chain is built from TRBV5-1 and TRBJ1-1; D uncertain. The ends were cut back, 0 bases at V and 0 bases at J, with 18 bases in the middle. Germline CDR1 SGHRS, CDR2 YFSETQ. The CDR3 runs to 18 residues. Drawing the rest from reference TRBV5-1 and TRBJ1-1, the complete variable domain is KAGVTQTPRYLIKTRGQQVTLSCSPISGHRSVSWYQQTPGQGLQFLFEYFSETQRNKGNFPGRFSGRQFSNSRSEMNVSTLELGDSALYLCASSLVKIGRAMNTEAFFGQGTRLTVV.